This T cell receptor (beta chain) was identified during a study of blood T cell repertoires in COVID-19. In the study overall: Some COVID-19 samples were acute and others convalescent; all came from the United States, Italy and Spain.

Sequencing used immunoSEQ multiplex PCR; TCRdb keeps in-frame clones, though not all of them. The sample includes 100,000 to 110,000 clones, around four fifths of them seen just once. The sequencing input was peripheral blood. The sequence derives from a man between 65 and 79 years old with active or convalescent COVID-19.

DNA for the CDR3: TGCGCCAGCAGCAACCGACAGGGTGGGGACCGGGAGCTGTTTTTT. Translation gives CASSNRQGGDRELFF. This chain links TRBV5-1 with TRBJ2-2, with 7 bases matching TRBD1. Germline V gene sequence: CDR1 SGHRS, CDR2 YFSETQ. V lost 4 bases to trimming and J lost 9 bases; unmatched junction nucleotides: 12. The CDR3 is 15 residues long. The variable domain in full, completed from reference TRBV5-1 and TRBJ2-2, reads KAGVTQTPRYLIKTRGQQVTLSCSPISGHRSVSWYQQTPGQGLQFLFEYFSETQRNKGNFPGRFSGRQFSNSRSEMNVSTLELGDSALYLCASSNRQGGDRELFFGEGSRLTVL.